This T cell receptor (beta chain) derives from a study of T cell changes during pregnancy in multiple sclerosis. The table came from immunoSEQ multiplex PCR; TCRdb's copy has only in-frame clones and leaves some out. The table includes about 69,000 clones, 85% to 95% detected once. The sequence came from a female donor in good health, enrolled as a control in a pregnancy study. The material was peripheral blood, obtained in the third trimester of pregnancy.

This CDR3 is CASSRDRGTLFF. Here the CDR3 DNA reads TGTGCCAGTAGCCGCGACAGGGGGACGCTGTTCTTC. The chain combines TRBV19 with TRBJ2-1; 9 bases line up with TRBD1. Trimming took 6 bases from V and 15 from J; bases not matched to a gene: 9. Germline V gene lookup returns CDR1 LNHDA and CDR2 SQIVND (reference sequence). The CDR3 is made up of 12 amino acids.